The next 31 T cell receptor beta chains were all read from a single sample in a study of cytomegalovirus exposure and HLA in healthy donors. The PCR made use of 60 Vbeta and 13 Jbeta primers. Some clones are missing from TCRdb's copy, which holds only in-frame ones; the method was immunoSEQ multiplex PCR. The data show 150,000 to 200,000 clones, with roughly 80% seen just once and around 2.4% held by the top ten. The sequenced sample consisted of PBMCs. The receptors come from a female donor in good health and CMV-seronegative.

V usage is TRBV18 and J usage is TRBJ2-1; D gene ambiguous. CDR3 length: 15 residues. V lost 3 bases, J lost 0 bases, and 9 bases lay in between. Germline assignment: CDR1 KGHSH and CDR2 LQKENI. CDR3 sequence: CASSPAGYSYNEQFF. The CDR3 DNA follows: TGTGCCAGCTCACCCGCAGGTTACTCCTACAATGAGCAGTTCTTC.

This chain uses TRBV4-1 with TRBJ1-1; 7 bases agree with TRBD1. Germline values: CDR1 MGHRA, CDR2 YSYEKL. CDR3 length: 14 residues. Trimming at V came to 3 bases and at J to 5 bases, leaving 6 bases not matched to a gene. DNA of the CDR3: TGCGCCAGCAGCCAGGCAGGGGGATGGACTGAAGCTTTCTTT. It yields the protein CASSQAGGWTEAFF.

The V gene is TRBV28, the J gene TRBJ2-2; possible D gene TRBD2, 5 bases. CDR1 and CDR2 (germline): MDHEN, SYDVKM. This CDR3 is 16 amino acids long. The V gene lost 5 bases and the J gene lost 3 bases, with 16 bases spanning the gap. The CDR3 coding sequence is TGTGCCAGCAGTCCCCGAGCTAGCCAGTACACCGGGGAGCTGTTTTTT. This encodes CASSPRASQYTGELFF.

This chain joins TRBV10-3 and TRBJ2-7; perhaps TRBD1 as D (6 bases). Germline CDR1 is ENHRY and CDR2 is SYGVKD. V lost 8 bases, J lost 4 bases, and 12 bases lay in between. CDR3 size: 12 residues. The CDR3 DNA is TGTGCCATCTCCCAGGGGTTATACGAGCAGTACTTC. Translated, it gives CAISQGLYEQYF.

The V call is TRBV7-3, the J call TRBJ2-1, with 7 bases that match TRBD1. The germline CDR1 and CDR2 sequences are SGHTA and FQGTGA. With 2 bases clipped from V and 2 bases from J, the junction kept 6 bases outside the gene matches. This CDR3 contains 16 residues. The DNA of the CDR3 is TGTGCCAGCAGCTTAGTCGGTCAGGGGGCCTACAATGAGCAGTTCTTC. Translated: CASSLVGQGAYNEQFF.

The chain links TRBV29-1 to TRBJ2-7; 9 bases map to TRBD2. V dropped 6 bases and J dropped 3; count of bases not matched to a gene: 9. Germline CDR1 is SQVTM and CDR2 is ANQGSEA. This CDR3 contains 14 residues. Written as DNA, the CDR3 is TGCAGCGTCCGACCGGGACTAGCCCGCTACGAGCAGTACTTC. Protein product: CSVRPGLARYEQYF.

The CDR3 loop reads CASSPLPEQYF. CDR3 sequence (DNA): TGTGCCAGCAGCCCCCTCCCCGAGCAGTACTTC. The chain couples TRBV7-9 to TRBJ2-5; D not certain. Near its end, the DNA agrees better with TRBJ2-7, so the J call may be wrong. Germline V gene sequence: CDR1 SEHNR, CDR2 FQNEAQ (reference sequence). This CDR3 has 11 amino acids.

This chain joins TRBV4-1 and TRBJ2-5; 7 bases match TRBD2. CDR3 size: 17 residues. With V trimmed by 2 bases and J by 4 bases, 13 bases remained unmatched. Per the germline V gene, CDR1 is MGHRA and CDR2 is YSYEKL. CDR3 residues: CASSQFFPWGGPETQYF. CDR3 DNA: TGCGCCAGCAGCCAATTCTTTCCGTGGGGGGGTCCAGAGACCCAGTACTTC.

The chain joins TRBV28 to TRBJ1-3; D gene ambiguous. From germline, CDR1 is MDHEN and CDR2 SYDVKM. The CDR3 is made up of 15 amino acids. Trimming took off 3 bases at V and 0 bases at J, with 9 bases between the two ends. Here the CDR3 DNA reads TGTGCCAGCAGTTTGTCGGTCTACTCTGGAAACACCATATATTTT. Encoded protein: CASSLSVYSGNTIYF.

CDR3 amino acids: CASSQVPGDPDTQYF. The DNA for the CDR3 is TGTGCCAGCAGCCAAGTGCCAGGGGATCCAGATACGCAGTATTTT. The rearrangement uses TRBV4-2 and TRBJ2-3; possible D gene TRBD1, 6 bases. This CDR3 contains 15 residues. The V and J ends lost 1 base and 4 bases respectively, with 12 bases between them. Germline V CDR1 and CDR2: LGHNA, YNFKEQ.

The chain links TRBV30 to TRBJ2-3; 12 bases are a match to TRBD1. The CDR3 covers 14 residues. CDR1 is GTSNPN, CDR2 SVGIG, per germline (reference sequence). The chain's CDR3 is CAARDRGRADTQYF. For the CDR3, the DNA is TGTGCAGCCCGGGACAGGGGGCGGGCAGATACGCAGTATTTT.

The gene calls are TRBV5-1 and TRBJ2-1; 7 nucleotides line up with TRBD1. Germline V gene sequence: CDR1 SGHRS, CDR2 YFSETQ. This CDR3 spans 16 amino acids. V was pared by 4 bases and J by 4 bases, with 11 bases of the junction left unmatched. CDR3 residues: CASSPPRGQPYNEQFF. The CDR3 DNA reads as TGCGCCAGCAGCCCGCCCCGGGGACAGCCATACAATGAGCAGTTCTTC.

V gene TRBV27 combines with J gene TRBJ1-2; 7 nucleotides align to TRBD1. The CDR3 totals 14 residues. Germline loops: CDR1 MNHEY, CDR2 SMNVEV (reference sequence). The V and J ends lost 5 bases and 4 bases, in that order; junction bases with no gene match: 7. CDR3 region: CASSPRTGSYGYTF. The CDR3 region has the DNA TGTGCCAGCAGTCCCCGGACAGGAAGCTATGGCTACACCTTC.

CDR3 sequence: CASSDRGNEKLFF. The CDR3 DNA reads as TGTGCCAGCAGCGACAGGGGTAATGAAAAACTGTTTTTT. The chain employs TRBV7-8 and TRBJ1-4; 8 bases fit TRBD1. After removal of 5 bases from V and 4 bases from J, the junction contained 0 bases not matched to a gene. Germline V gene data show CDR1 as SGHVS and CDR2 as FQNEAQ. The CDR3 is 13 residues long.

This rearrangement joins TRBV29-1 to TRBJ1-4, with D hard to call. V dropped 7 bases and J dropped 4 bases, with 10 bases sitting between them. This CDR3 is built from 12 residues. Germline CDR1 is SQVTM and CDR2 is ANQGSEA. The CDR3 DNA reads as TGCAGCGCCCAGGCCTATAATGAAAAACTGTTTTTT. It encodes CSAQAYNEKLFF.

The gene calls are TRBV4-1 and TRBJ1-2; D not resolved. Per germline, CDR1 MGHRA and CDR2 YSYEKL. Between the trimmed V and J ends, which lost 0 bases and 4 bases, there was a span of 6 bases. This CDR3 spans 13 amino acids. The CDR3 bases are TGCGCCAGCAGCCAAGACAGATTCTATGGCTACACCTTC. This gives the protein CASSQDRFYGYTF.

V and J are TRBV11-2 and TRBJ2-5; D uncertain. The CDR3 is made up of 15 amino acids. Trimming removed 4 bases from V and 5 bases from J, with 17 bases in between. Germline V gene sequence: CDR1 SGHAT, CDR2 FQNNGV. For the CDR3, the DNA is TGTGCCAGCAGCTCCTCAAATCCCCCTCGGGAGACCCAGTACTTC. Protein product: CASSSSNPPRETQYF.

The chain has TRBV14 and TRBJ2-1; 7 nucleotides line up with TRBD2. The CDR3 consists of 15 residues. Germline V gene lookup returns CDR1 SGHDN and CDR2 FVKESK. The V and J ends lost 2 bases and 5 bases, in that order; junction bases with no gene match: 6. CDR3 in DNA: TGTGCCAGCAGCCAATCTCGCGGGAGTAACAATGAGCAGTTCTTC. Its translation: CASSQSRGSNNEQFF.

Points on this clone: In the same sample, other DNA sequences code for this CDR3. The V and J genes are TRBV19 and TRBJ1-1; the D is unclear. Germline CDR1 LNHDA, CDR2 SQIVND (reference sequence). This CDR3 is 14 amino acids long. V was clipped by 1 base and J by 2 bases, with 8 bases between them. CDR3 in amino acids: CASSIGRVNTEAFF. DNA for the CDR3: TGTGCCAGTAGTATAGGACGGGTTAACACTGAAGCTTTCTTT. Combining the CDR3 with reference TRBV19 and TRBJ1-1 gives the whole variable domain DGGITQSPKYLFRKEGQNVTLSCEQNLNHDAMYWYRQDPGQGLRLIYYSQIVNDFQKGDIAEGYSVSREKKESFPLTVTSAQKNPTAFYLCASSIGRVNTEAFFGQGTRLTVV.

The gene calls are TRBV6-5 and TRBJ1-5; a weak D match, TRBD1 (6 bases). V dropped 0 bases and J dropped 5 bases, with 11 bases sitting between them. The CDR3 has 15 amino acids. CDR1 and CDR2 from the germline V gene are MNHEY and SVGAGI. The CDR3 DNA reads TGTGCCAGCAGTTACTCGGGGGGGGCCGATCAGCCCCAGCATTTT. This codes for CASSYSGGADQPQHF.

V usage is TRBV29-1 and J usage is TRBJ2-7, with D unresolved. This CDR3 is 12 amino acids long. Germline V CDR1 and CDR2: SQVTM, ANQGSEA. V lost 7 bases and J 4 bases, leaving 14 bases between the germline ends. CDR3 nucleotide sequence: TGCAGCGCCGGCCCGGCAGCGTACGAGCAGTACTTC. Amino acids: CSAGPAAYEQYF.

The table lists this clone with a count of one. CDR3 nucleotides: TGTGCCAGCAACCCCGGGTCCTCTAGCACAGATACGCAGTATTTT. It translates to CASNPGSSSTDTQYF. V is TRBV7-9 and J is TRBJ2-3; D gene unclear. Germline V gene data show CDR1 as SEHNR and CDR2 as FQNEAQ (reference sequence). V was pared by 7 bases and J by 0 bases, with 14 bases between. There are 15 residues in the CDR3.

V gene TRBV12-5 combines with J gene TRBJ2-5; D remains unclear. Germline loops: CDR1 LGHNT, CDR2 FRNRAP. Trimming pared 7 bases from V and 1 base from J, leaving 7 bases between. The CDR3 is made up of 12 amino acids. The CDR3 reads CASATSQETQYF. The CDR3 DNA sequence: TGTGCTAGTGCTACCTCCCAAGAGACCCAGTACTTC.

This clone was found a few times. DNA of the CDR3: TGTGCCAGCAGCTCAACATTCGGGACAGGGACTGAAGCTTTCTTT. Amino acids: CASSSTFGTGTEAFF. The rearrangement links TRBV7-2 to TRBJ1-1; 9 nucleotides agree with TRBD1. The CDR3 extends over 15 amino acids. The ends lost 4 bases at V and 5 bases at J; junction bases unmatched: 8. Germline values: CDR1 SGHTA, CDR2 FQGNSA.

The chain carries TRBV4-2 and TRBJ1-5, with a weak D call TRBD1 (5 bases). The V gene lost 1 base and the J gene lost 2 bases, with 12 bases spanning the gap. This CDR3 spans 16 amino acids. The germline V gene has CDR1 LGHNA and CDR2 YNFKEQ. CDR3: CASSQGTQGGNQPQHF. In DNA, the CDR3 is TGTGCCAGCAGCCAAGGCACCCAAGGGGGCAATCAGCCCCAGCATTTT.

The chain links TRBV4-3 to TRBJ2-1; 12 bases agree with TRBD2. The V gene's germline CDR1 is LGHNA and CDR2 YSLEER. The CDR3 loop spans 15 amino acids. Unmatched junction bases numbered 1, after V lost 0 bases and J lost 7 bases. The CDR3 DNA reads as TGCGCCAGCAGCCAAGAAGGACTAGCGGGAAATGAGCAGTTCTTC. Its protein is CASSQEGLAGNEQFF.

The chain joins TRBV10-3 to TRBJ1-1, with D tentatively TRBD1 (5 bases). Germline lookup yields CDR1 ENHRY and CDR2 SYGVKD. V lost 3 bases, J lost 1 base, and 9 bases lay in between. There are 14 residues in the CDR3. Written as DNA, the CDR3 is TGTGCCATCAGTGATCAGGGCGGGAACACTGAAGCTTTCTTT. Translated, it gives CAISDQGGNTEAFF.

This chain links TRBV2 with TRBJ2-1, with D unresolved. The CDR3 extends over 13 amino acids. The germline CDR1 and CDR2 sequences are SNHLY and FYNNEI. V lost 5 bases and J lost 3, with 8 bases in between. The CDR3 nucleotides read TGTGCCAGCAGTATGGGCAGCTACAATGAGCAGTTCTTC. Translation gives CASSMGSYNEQFF.

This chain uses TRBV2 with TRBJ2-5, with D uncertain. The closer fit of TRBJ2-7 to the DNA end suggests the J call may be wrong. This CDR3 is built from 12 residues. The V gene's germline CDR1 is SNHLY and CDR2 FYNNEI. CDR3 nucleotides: TGTGCCAGCAGTGGATCAGGATACGAGCAGTACTTC. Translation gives CASSGSGYEQYF.

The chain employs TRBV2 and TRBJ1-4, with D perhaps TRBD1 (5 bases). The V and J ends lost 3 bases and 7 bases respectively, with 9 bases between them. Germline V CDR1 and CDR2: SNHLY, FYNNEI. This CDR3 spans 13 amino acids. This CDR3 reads CASSDRGGEKLFF. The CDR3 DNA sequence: TGTGCCAGCAGTGACCGGGGGGGTGAAAAACTGTTTTTT.

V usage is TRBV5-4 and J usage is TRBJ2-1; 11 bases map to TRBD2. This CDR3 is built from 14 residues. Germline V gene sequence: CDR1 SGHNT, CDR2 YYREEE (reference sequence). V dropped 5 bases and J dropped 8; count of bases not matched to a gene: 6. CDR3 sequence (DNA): TGTGCCAGCAGACTAGCGGGAGATCGCGATGAGCAGTTCTTC. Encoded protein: CASRLAGDRDEQFF.